This is a list of T cell receptor beta chains from one sample in a study of OX40 agonist ivuxolimab in advanced cancers. Libraries were prepared by immunoSEQ multiplex PCR; TCRdb keeps only in-frame clonotypes and omits some of them. This sample yields some 74,000 clones, of which less than 95% are seen a single time; more than 0.25% belongs to the top ten. The sequencing here drew on CD4+ or CD8+ T cells sorted from blood, taken in a trial of the OX40 agonist ivuxolimab. The receptor source for this set is an adult with an advanced solid tumor such as melanoma, head and neck, liver or kidney cancer. Each CDR3 is given with its conserved first and last residue. A D gene is named only where the DNA matches it firmly. Size tells how often a clone was seen (once, few, many) or the class of an expanded clone, and some rows leave it out.

V gene: TRBV14; clone size: once; D gene: -; J gene: TRBJ2-2; CDR3 protein: CASSQDRQINTGELFF; CDR3 DNA: TGTGCCAGCAGCCAAGATCGACAGATTAACACCGGGGAGCTGTTTTTT
V gene: TRBV5-4; clone size: -; D gene: -; J gene: TRBJ2-1; CDR3 protein: CASSLPVNEQFF; CDR3 DNA: TGTGCCAGCAGCTTGCCAGTCAATGAGCAGTTCTTC
V gene: TRBV7-9; clone size: -; D gene: -; J gene: TRBJ2-5; CDR3 protein: CAWDTRDHQYF; CDR3 DNA: TGTGCCTGGGACACCAGGGATCACCAGTACTTC
V gene: TRBV5-1; clone size: -; D gene: -; J gene: TRBJ2-6; CDR3 protein: CASSDGTGTGANVLTF; CDR3 DNA: TGCGCCAGCAGCGACGGAACAGGGACAGGGGCCAACGTCCTGACTTTC
V gene: TRBV6-1; clone size: -; D gene: -; J gene: TRBJ2-3; CDR3 protein: CASSEGVFSDTQYF; CDR3 DNA: TGTGCCAGCAGTGAGGGGGTCTTCTCCGATACGCAGTATTTT
V gene: TRBV7-2; clone size: -; D gene: TRBD1; J gene: TRBJ2-3; CDR3 protein: CASSLQGATDTQYF; CDR3 DNA: TGTGCCAGCAGCTTACAGGGGGCCACAGATACGCAGTATTTT
V gene: TRBV19; clone size: -; D gene: -; J gene: TRBJ2-7; CDR3 protein: CASSLRTGTYEQYF; CDR3 DNA: TGTGCCAGTAGTCTCCGAACAGGCACCTACGAGCAGTACTTC
V gene: TRBV18; clone size: -; D gene: -; J gene: TRBJ2-7; CDR3 protein: CASSPGQESEQYF; CDR3 DNA: TGTGCCAGCTCACCAGGGCAGGAGAGCGAGCAGTACTTC
V gene: TRBV4-1; clone size: -; D gene: -; J gene: TRBJ2-4; CDR3 protein: CASSQGGGRVDIQYF; CDR3 DNA: TGCGCCAGCAGCCAAGGAGGGGGGCGCGTAGACATTCAGTACTTC
V gene: TRBV2; clone size: -; D gene: -; J gene: TRBJ1-5; CDR3 protein: CASTPAPGGSQPQHF; CDR3 DNA: TGTGCCAGCACCCCCGCCCCTGGAGGGAGTCAGCCCCAGCATTTT
V gene: TRBV2; clone size: -; D gene: -; J gene: TRBJ2-6; CDR3 protein: CASSFTGFSGANVLTF; CDR3 DNA: TGTGCCAGCAGTTTCACAGGGTTCTCTGGGGCCAACGTCCTGACTTTC
V gene: TRBV7-9; clone size: few; D gene: -; J gene: TRBJ1-1; CDR3 protein: CASSLSGGAPEAFF; CDR3 DNA: TGTGCCAGCAGCTTATCGGGGGGAGCTCCTGAAGCTTTCTTT
V gene: TRBV11-2; clone size: -; D gene: -; J gene: TRBJ2-3; CDR3 protein: CASSRGIFTDTQYF; CDR3 DNA: TGTGCCAGCAGCCGAGGGATTTTCACAGATACGCAGTATTTT
V gene: TRBV6-1; clone size: -; D gene: TRBD1; J gene: TRBJ1-5; CDR3 protein: CASSEGQAFNQPQHF; CDR3 DNA: TGTGCCAGCAGTGAGGGACAGGCGTTCAATCAGCCCCAGCATTTT
V gene: TRBV28; clone size: once; D gene: -; J gene: TRBJ1-4; CDR3 protein: CASSLLVFSRAATNEKLFF; CDR3 DNA: TGTGCCAGCAGTTTATTGGTGTTTTCCAGGGCAGCAACTAATGAAAAACTGTTTTTT
V gene: TRBV6-5; clone size: -; D gene: -; J gene: TRBJ2-5; CDR3 protein: CASTPGHQETQYF; CDR3 DNA: TGTGCCAGCACCCCAGGGCACCAAGAGACCCAGTACTTC
V gene: TRBV7-9; clone size: -; D gene: -; J gene: TRBJ1-1; CDR3 protein: CAVSAGGTEAFF; CDR3 DNA: TGTGCCGTTTCCGCGGGGGGAACTGAAGCTTTCTTT
V gene: TRBV5-1; clone size: -; D gene: -; J gene: TRBJ1-4; CDR3 protein: CASSDGRGANEKLFF; CDR3 DNA: TGCGCCAGCAGCGACGGACGGGGGGCTAATGAAAAACTGTTTTTT
V gene: TRBV6-1; clone size: -; D gene: -; J gene: TRBJ2-3; CDR3 protein: CASSGNPGTDTQYF; CDR3 DNA: TGTGCCAGCAGTGGGAACCCTGGGACAGATACGCAGTATTTT
V gene: TRBV5-1; clone size: -; D gene: TRBD1; J gene: TRBJ1-3; CDR3 protein: CASSASTGDGNTIYF; CDR3 DNA: TGCGCCAGCAGCGCCTCGACAGGGGACGGAAACACCATATATTTT
V gene: TRBV2; clone size: -; D gene: -; J gene: TRBJ2-2; CDR3 protein: CADRQGGSGELFF; CDR3 DNA: TGTGCCGATAGACAGGGAGGATCCGGGGAGCTGTTTTTT
V gene: TRBV10-1; clone size: -; D gene: TRBD1; J gene: TRBJ2-3; CDR3 protein: CASSQTRDRGSTSTDTQYF; CDR3 DNA: TGCGCCAGCAGTCAAACCCGGGACAGGGGATCGACCTCCACAGATACGCAGTATTTT
V gene: TRBV28; clone size: -; D gene: -; J gene: TRBJ1-5; CDR3 protein: CASSSSQPQHF; CDR3 DNA: TGTGCCAGCAGTTCCAGCCAGCCCCAGCATTTT
V gene: TRBV6-1; clone size: -; D gene: -; J gene: TRBJ1-6; CDR3 protein: CASSEVNSNSPLHF; CDR3 DNA: TGTGCCAGCAGTGAGGTGAATTCAAACTCACCCCTCCACTTT
V gene: TRBV11-2; clone size: -; D gene: -; J gene: TRBJ2-2; CDR3 protein: CASSKTGTSNTGELFF; CDR3 DNA: TGTGCCAGCAGCAAAACAGGGACGTCGAACACCGGGGAGCTGTTTTTT
V gene: TRBV27; clone size: -; D gene: -; J gene: TRBJ1-1; CDR3 protein: CASSSRSLGVSEAFF; CDR3 DNA: TGTGCCAGCAGTTCTCGGAGTTTGGGGGTTTCTGAAGCTTTCTTT
V gene: TRBV28; clone size: -; D gene: -; J gene: TRBJ2-2; CDR3 protein: CASRWQQSNTGELFF; CDR3 DNA: TGTGCCAGCAGGTGGCAACAGTCGAACACCGGGGAGCTGTTTTTT
V gene: TRBV6-1; clone size: -; D gene: -; J gene: TRBJ1-4; CDR3 protein: CASRWGGNNEKLFF; CDR3 DNA: TGTGCCAGCCGGTGGGGGGGGAATAATGAAAAACTGTTTTTT
V gene: TRBV6-5; clone size: -; D gene: TRBD2; J gene: TRBJ2-2; CDR3 protein: CASSYVRGGKTGELFF; CDR3 DNA: TGTGCCAGCAGTTACGTCCGGGGAGGGAAGACCGGGGAGCTGTTTTTT
V gene: TRBV5-1; clone size: once; D gene: TRBD2; J gene: TRBJ2-5; CDR3 protein: CASSFASGGPISQETQYF; CDR3 DNA: TGCGCCAGCAGCTTTGCCAGCGGGGGACCTATATCGCAAGAGACCCAGTACTTC
V gene: TRBV19; clone size: -; D gene: TRBD1; J gene: TRBJ1-1; CDR3 protein: CASTTTGLHTEAFF; CDR3 DNA: TGTGCCAGTACCACGACAGGGTTGCACACTGAAGCTTTCTTT
V gene: TRBV19; clone size: -; D gene: TRBD1; J gene: TRBJ1-5; CDR3 protein: CASSTGDRLRPQHF; CDR3 DNA: TGTGCCAGTAGTACCGGGGACAGGTTAAGGCCCCAGCATTTT
V gene: TRBV12-5; clone size: -; D gene: -; J gene: TRBJ1-4; CDR3 protein: CASGLDRGGGEKLFF; CDR3 DNA: TGTGCTAGTGGTTTGGATCGTGGAGGTGGTGAAAAACTGTTTTTT
V gene: TRBV18; clone size: -; D gene: -; J gene: TRBJ2-3; CDR3 protein: CASSTTGGVLAGKTDTQYF; CDR3 DNA: TGTGCCAGCTCAACAACAGGGGGTGTCCTAGCGGGGAAGACAGATACGCAGTATTTT
V gene: TRBV19; clone size: -; D gene: TRBD2; J gene: TRBJ2-3; CDR3 protein: CASSMGAGGNTDTQYF; CDR3 DNA: TGTGCCAGTAGTATGGGAGCGGGGGGGAACACAGATACGCAGTATTTT
V gene: TRBV4-1; clone size: -; D gene: TRBD1; J gene: TRBJ1-4; CDR3 protein: CASRHTYRDRDEKLFF; CDR3 DNA: TGCGCCAGCAGACATACCTACCGGGACAGGGACGAAAAACTGTTTTTT
V gene: TRBV4-1; clone size: -; D gene: -; J gene: TRBJ1-5; CDR3 protein: CASSPPVAGSNQPQHF; CDR3 DNA: TGCGCCAGCAGCCCTCCGGTCGCCGGAAGCAATCAGCCCCAGCATTTT
V gene: TRBV4-1; clone size: -; D gene: -; J gene: TRBJ1-2; CDR3 protein: CASSQEPRGRGGYTF; CDR3 DNA: TGCGCCAGCAGCCAAGAGCCTCGGGGGCGGGGTGGCTACACCTTC
V gene: TRBV7-6; clone size: once; D gene: TRBD2; J gene: TRBJ2-2; CDR3 protein: CASSLRSSGGPSELFF; CDR3 DNA: TGTGCCAGCAGCTTAAGGTCTAGCGGGGGCCCGTCGGAGCTGTTTTTT
V gene: TRBV4-1; clone size: -; D gene: -; J gene: TRBJ2-5; CDR3 protein: CASRPALDTRQETQYF; CDR3 DNA: TGCGCCAGCAGACCTGCTTTAGACACCCGCCAAGAGACCCAGTACTTC
V gene: TRBV5-4; clone size: -; D gene: -; J gene: TRBJ2-1; CDR3 protein: CASSYTASVEQFF; CDR3 DNA: TGTGCCAGCAGTTATACCGCCTCGGTTGAGCAGTTCTTC
V gene: TRBV18; clone size: -; D gene: TRBD1; J gene: TRBJ1-6; CDR3 protein: CASSPRDREGSPLHF; CDR3 DNA: TGTGCCAGCTCACCCCGGGACAGAGAAGGTTCACCCCTCCACTTT
V gene: TRBV5-4; clone size: -; D gene: TRBD2; J gene: TRBJ2-3; CDR3 protein: CASSLGLAGSTDTQYF; CDR3 DNA: TGTGCCAGCAGCTTGGGACTAGCGGGGAGCACAGATACGCAGTATTTT
V gene: TRBV11-2; clone size: once; D gene: TRBD2; J gene: TRBJ2-1; CDR3 protein: CASSSTGTSGKSSYNEQFF; CDR3 DNA: TGTGCCAGCAGCTCGACGGGGACTAGCGGGAAAAGCTCCTACAATGAGCAGTTCTTC
V gene: TRBV7-9; clone size: -; D gene: -; J gene: TRBJ1-5; CDR3 protein: CASSLVGSNQPQHF; CDR3 DNA: TGTGCCAGCAGCTTAGTGGGGAGCAATCAGCCCCAGCATTTT
V gene: TRBV5-1; clone size: few; D gene: -; J gene: TRBJ1-4; CDR3 protein: CASSFGGKGGEKLFF; CDR3 DNA: TGCGCCAGCAGCTTCGGGGGCAAGGGAGGCGAAAAACTGTTTTTT
V gene: TRBV5-8; clone size: -; D gene: TRBD1; J gene: TRBJ1-2; CDR3 protein: CASSPGQGPIGYTF; CDR3 DNA: TGTGCCAGCAGCCCTGGACAGGGGCCTATTGGCTACACCTTC
V gene: TRBV2; clone size: -; D gene: -; J gene: TRBJ2-6; CDR3 protein: CASSPIKVSGANVLTF; CDR3 DNA: TGTGCCAGCAGCCCGATCAAGGTATCCGGGGCCAACGTCCTGACTTTC
V gene: TRBV27; clone size: -; D gene: -; J gene: TRBJ2-5; CDR3 protein: CASSSRETQYF; CDR3 DNA: TGTGCCAGCAGTTCCCGAGAGACCCAGTACTTC
V gene: TRBV27; clone size: -; D gene: TRBD2; J gene: TRBJ2-1; CDR3 protein: CASSKGLLAGGGDEQFF; CDR3 DNA: TGTGCCAGCAGTAAAGGCCTCCTAGCGGGGGGGGGAGATGAGCAGTTCTTC
V gene: TRBV10-3; clone size: -; D gene: TRBD1; J gene: TRBJ2-1; CDR3 protein: CAIRDLGTGGYEQFF; CDR3 DNA: TGTGCCATCAGGGATCTAGGGACAGGGGGGTATGAGCAGTTCTTC
V gene: TRBV6-1; clone size: -; D gene: -; J gene: TRBJ2-6; CDR3 protein: CASSEAGTSSGANVLTF; CDR3 DNA: TGTGCCAGCAGTGAAGCGGGGACTTCCTCTGGGGCCAACGTCCTGACTTTC
V gene: TRBV5-1; clone size: -; D gene: -; J gene: TRBJ2-7; CDR3 protein: CASSVSGLDEQYF; CDR3 DNA: TGCGCCAGCAGCGTCAGTGGCTTGGACGAGCAGTACTTC